These 12 T cell receptor beta chains originate from one sample sequenced in a study of T-cell memory formation after mild COVID-19. Each CDR3 protein is one row after TCRdb ran MiXCR on the 5' RACE reads. The profile covers 550,000 to 600,000 distinct CDR3 sequences, with roughly 22% appearing a single time and 7% to 9% taken by the ten largest. Sequencing was done on a sample of PBMCs or a T cell subset sorted from them (not recorded which). The receptors here all came from an adult woman who had mild COVID-19 (a few samples of this study predate the infection). Cell type and time point are not known.

This clonotype was observed a handful of times. This rearrangement joins TRBV12-3 or TRBV12-4 to TRBJ1-1; D remains unclear. The CDR3 runs to 15 residues. Trimming shortened V by 6 bases and J by 0 bases, and 14 bases separated the two germline ends. CDR3 protein: CASRPLGEMNTEAFF. The DNA for the CDR3 is TGTGCCAGCAGGCCCCTCGGGGAAATGAACACTGAAGCTTTCTTT.

Only a few counts were recorded for this clonotype. This chain links TRBV4-1 with TRBJ2-7, with 10 nucleotides matching TRBD1. CDR1 is MGHRA, CDR2 YSYEKL, per germline. The length of the CDR3 is 15 residues. The trim removed 2 bases at V and 7 bases at J, leaving 8 bases unmatched. This CDR3 reads CASSQPGTGVYEQYF. CDR3 coding DNA: TGCGCCAGCAGCCAACCCGGGACAGGGGTGTATGAGCAGTACTTC.

This clonotype was counted only a few times. The J gene is TRBJ2-6, the V gene TRBV19; TRBD1 matches 8 bases. The V gene end was trimmed by 4 bases and the J gene end by 0 bases; junction bases not matched to a gene: 11. Germline-derived CDR1 and CDR2 are LNHDA and SQIVND (reference sequence). The CDR3 length is 19 residues. CDR3 loop: CASSSRDRKVYSGANVLTF. In nucleotides, the CDR3 is TGTGCCAGTAGTAGCCGGGACAGGAAGGTTTACTCTGGGGCCAACGTCCTGACTTTC.

The rearrangement uses TRBV15 and TRBJ2-1; D unclear. The CDR3 extends over 15 amino acids. V shed 0 bases and J shed 6 bases, with 12 bases lying between them. Germline V gene lookup returns CDR1 LNHNV and CDR2 YYDKDF (reference sequence). The CDR3 is CATSRDSGSGNEQFF. Here the CDR3 DNA reads TGTGCCACCAGCAGAGATTCCGGGTCGGGCAATGAGCAGTTCTTC.

This chain joins TRBV12-3 or TRBV12-4 and TRBJ2-7, with 8 bases identical to TRBD1. V lost 5 bases, J lost 1 base, and 7 bases stayed unmatched. This CDR3 region has 15 residues. The CDR3 loop reads CASSESWTGSYEQYF. As DNA, the CDR3 is TGTGCCAGCAGTGAATCTTGGACAGGGTCCTACGAGCAGTACTTC.

The chain is built from TRBV10-3 and TRBJ2-3, with 14 bases that match TRBD2. Unmatched junction bases numbered 5, after V lost 5 bases and J lost 4 bases. Per germline, CDR1 ENHRY and CDR2 SYGVKD. The CDR3 sequence is 16 residues long. The CDR3, as DNA: TGTGCCATCAGTTTTGGGACTAGCGGGAGAGCAGATACGCAGTATTTT. The encoded protein is CAISFGTSGRADTQYF.

This clonotype was counted between two and nine times. The chain combines TRBV7-8 with TRBJ2-2; possibly TRBD2 for D (5 bases). Germline V CDR1 and CDR2: SGHVS, FQNEAQ. Trimming took 5 bases from V and 7 from J, leaving 17 bases between them. The CDR3 length is 15 residues. Here the CDR3 DNA reads TGTGCCAGCAGCATTGGGAGTTATGACATCGGGGAGCTGTTTTTT. This encodes CASSIGSYDIGELFF.

This clonotype was observed a few times. V is TRBV10-3 and J is TRBJ2-5; D uncertain. V was shortened by 2 bases and J by 4 bases, with 5 bases between the two germline ends. CDR1 is ENHRY, CDR2 SYGVKD, per germline. The CDR3 loop spans 12 amino acids. The CDR3 DNA sequence: TGTGCCATCAGTGAGAGGAGAGAGACCCAGTACTTC. As protein: CAISERRETQYF.

The CDR3 region is CASSLGSSYYYEQYF. The DNA of the CDR3 is TGCGCCAGCAGCTTAGGCAGCTCCTACTACTACGAGCAGTACTTC. The rearrangement uses TRBV5-1 and TRBJ2-7; D gene ambiguous. Looked up from germline, CDR1 is SGHRS and CDR2 is YFSETQ. The CDR3 has 15 residues. Between the trimmed V and J ends, which lost 2 bases and 3 bases, there was a span of 15 bases. Drawing the rest from reference TRBV5-1 and TRBJ2-7, the complete variable domain is KAGVTQTPRYLIKTRGQQVTLSCSPISGHRSVSWYQQTPGQGLQFLFEYFSETQRNKGNFPGRFSGRQFSNSRSEMNVSTLELGDSALYLCASSLGSSYYYEQYFGPGTRLTVT.

The chain has TRBV19 and TRBJ2-1; D call uncertain. This CDR3 contains 13 residues. Trimming took 7 bases from V and 4 from J, leaving 11 bases between them. Germline-derived CDR1 and CDR2 are LNHDA and SQIVND (reference sequence). Here the CDR3 DNA reads TGTGCCAGTATGGCTCCCATGTACAATGAGCAGTTCTTC. Translation gives CASMAPMYNEQFF.

The V gene is TRBV6-2 or TRBV6-3, the J gene TRBJ2-3; D may match TRBD1 or TRBD2 (5 bases each). V lost 5 bases and J lost 2, with 17 bases in between. The CDR3 runs to 16 residues. CDR1 and CDR2 from the germline V gene are MNHEY and SVGEGT. CDR3: CASSPGPSIYTDTQYF. CDR3 nucleotides: TGTGCCAGCAGTCCGGGACCATCGATTTACACAGATACGCAGTATTTT.

As to this clonotype: Compared with germline, one end of the junction differs, possibly owing to a read error. The chain links TRBV28 to TRBJ2-7; D might be TRBD2 (6 bases). The CDR3 consists of 13 residues. Germline lookup yields CDR1 MDHEN and CDR2 SYDVKM. The CDR3 sequence: CASSFLGGRRKDF. Here the CDR3 DNA reads TGTGCCAGCAGTTTCCTGGGAGGCCGCCGGAAGGACTTC. Full variable domain (rest looked up from reference TRBV28 and TRBJ2-7): DVKVTQSSRYLVKRTGEKVFLECVQDMDHENMFWYRQDPGLGLRLIYFSYDVKMKEKGDIPEGYSVSREKKERFSLILESASTNQTSMYLCASSFLGGRRKDFGPGTRLTVT.